Sequencing of this T cell receptor (beta chain) was carried out in a study of blood T cell repertoires in COVID-19. Study background: The United States, Italy and Spain provided the acute and convalescent COVID-19 samples.

Germline V gene lookup returns CDR1 SGHTA and CDR2 FQGNSA. The CDR3 length is 12 residues. V gave up 5 bases and J gave up 4 bases, with 7 bases separating them. As originally analysed: Researchers report that nucleated cell counts were estimated from reference gene primer amplification. Here immunoSEQ multiplex PCR was the method, and the copy in TCRdb shows in-frame clones only, minus some. D and trimming were read from the DNA, whereas the V and J calls and clone size are those reported in that table. The data show about 130,000 clones, with 81% seen just once and about 18% held by the top ten. The origin of this receptor is a man aged 30 to 39 with COVID-19, enrolled during active disease. Sequencing was done on a sample of peripheral blood. The chain combines TRBV7-2 with TRBJ2-3, with D hard to call. CDR3 loop: CASSPSSDTQYF. The CDR3 nucleotides read TGTGCCAGCAGCCCCAGTTCAGATACGCAGTATTTT.